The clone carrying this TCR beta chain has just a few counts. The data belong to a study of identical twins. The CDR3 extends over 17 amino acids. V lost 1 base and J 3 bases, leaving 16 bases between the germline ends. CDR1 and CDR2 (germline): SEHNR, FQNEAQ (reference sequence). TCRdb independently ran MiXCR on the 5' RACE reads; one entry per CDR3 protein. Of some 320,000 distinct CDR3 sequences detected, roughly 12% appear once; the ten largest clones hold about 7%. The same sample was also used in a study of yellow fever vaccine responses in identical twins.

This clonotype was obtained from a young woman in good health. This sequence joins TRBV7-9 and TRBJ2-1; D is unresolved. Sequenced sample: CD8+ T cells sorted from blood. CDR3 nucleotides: TGTGCCAGCAGCTTAGATTCTTCTGGGCTCTACTACAATGAGCAGTTCTTC. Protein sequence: CASSLDSSGLYYNEQFF.